The rows below give T cell receptor beta chains drawn from one sample of a study of T cell changes during pregnancy in multiple sclerosis. Here immunoSEQ multiplex PCR was the method, and the copy in TCRdb shows in-frame clones only, minus some. In the table there are roughly 120,000 clones, 80% to 95% of which are singletons. The sample was peripheral blood, taken before pregnancy. The receptors shown here come from a female donor with multiple sclerosis, enrolled in a pregnancy study. The CDR3 runs from the conserved cysteine through the conserved F or W. A D gene is named only where the DNA matches it firmly. Rows give clone size only sometimes, using once, few, many, or a class for an expanded clone.

d_gene,j_gene,v_gene,abundance,CDR3nt,CDR3aa
-,TRBJ1-1,TRBV27,-,TGTGCCAGCAGTTTAGGGGCGGTGAACACTGAAGCTTTCTTT,CASSLGAVNTEAFF
TRBD2,TRBJ2-7,TRBV7-8,-,TGTGCCAGCAGCCCAGCGCCCGGGGGGGTCAACGAGCAGTACTTC,CASSPAPGGVNEQYF
-,TRBJ2-3,TRBV5-1,-,TGCGCCAGCAGCTTGGGCAGGGGCACAGATACGCAGTATTTT,CASSLGRGTDTQYF
-,TRBJ1-2,TRBV7-9,-,TGTGCCAGCATCCTAACTTCGGTAGCAGGGGATGGCTACACCTTC,CASILTSVAGDGYTF
TRBD1,TRBJ1-5,TRBV27,-,TGTGCCAGCAGTCCCCTTACACAGGGGGCTAATCAGCCCCAGCATTTT,CASSPLTQGANQPQHF
TRBD1,TRBJ1-5,TRBV2,-,TGTGCCAGCAGTGAAGAAATAACAGGGGGCAATCAGCCCCAGCATTTT,CASSEEITGGNQPQHF
-,TRBJ1-1,TRBV18,-,TGTGCCAGCTCACCACCGATGGCGAGGTCCCCCTCGGTGGAAGCTTTCTTT,CASSPPMARSPSVEAFF
-,TRBJ1-2,TRBV6-5,once,TGTGCCAGCAGTGAATGGCAGGCCTCTGGCTACACCTTC,CASSEWQASGYTF
-,TRBJ2-7,TRBV10-3,-,TGTGCCATCGGAGGGTCCTACGAGCAGTACTTC,CAIGGSYEQYF
TRBD2,TRBJ2-2,TRBV7-9,-,TGTGCCAGCAGCTTCGGCGGGGGAAACACCGGGGAGCTGTTTTTT,CASSFGGGNTGELFF
-,TRBJ2-2,TRBV5-1,-,TGCGCCAGCAGCTTGGTACAGAACACCGGGGAGCTGTTTTTT,CASSLVQNTGELFF
-,TRBJ1-3,TRBV2,-,TGTGCCAGCAGTGCGGTCCAATCTGGAAACACCATATATTTT,CASSAVQSGNTIYF
TRBD1,TRBJ1-2,TRBV29-1,-,TGCAGCGTGGGGGACAGGGGCGGCGGCTACACCTTC,CSVGDRGGGYTF
TRBD1,TRBJ2-3,TRBV14,-,TGTGCCAGCAGCCAAGATTCAGGGGGAGTAGCGCAGTATTTT,CASSQDSGGVAQYF
TRBD1,TRBJ2-5,TRBV7-8,-,TGTGCCAGCAGCGCCGGACAGGGCTATCAAGAGACCCAGTACTTC,CASSAGQGYQETQYF
-,TRBJ1-6,TRBV6-5,-,TGTGCCAGCACGCTTACGGGGAGGAATTCACCCCTCCACTTT,CASTLTGRNSPLHF